The table lists the clone carrying this T cell receptor beta chain with a count of one. Its antigen remains unidentified. The data originate from a study of graft-versus-host responses after intestinal transplantation. Study-wide background: Those transplanted obtained multivisceral, liver-intestinal, or isolated intestinal grafts. Every one of the recipients received anti-thymocyte globulin induction and afterwards took tacrolimus and steroids for around 3 years.

Using immunoSEQ multiplex PCR, the repertoire was profiled, and TCRdb retains in-frame clones only, with some absent. The top ten clones hold 1.1% of a sample with some 87,000 clones, 80% to 95% of them seen once. Study-wide points: In patients with graft-donor T cell macrochimerism, allograft graft-versus-host to host-versus-graft clonal ratios were high. Recipient marrow held GvH clones, some first seen in ileum or blood.

The source of this sequence is a human donor who was the organ donor for an intestinal transplant. Source: unstimulated CD8+ T cells sorted from spleen or lymph node cells, taken before transplant.

The CDR3 is CASSPGQGATNEKLFF. For the CDR3, the DNA is TGTGCCAGCAGCCCCGGACAGGGTGCAACTAATGAAAAACTGTTTTTT. This rearrangement joins TRBV7-3 to TRBJ1-4; TRBD1 matches at 8 bases. CDR3 size: 16 residues. Trimming cost V 5 bases and J 0 bases; bases outside gene matches: 5. Germline lookup yields CDR1 SGHTA and CDR2 FQGTGA.